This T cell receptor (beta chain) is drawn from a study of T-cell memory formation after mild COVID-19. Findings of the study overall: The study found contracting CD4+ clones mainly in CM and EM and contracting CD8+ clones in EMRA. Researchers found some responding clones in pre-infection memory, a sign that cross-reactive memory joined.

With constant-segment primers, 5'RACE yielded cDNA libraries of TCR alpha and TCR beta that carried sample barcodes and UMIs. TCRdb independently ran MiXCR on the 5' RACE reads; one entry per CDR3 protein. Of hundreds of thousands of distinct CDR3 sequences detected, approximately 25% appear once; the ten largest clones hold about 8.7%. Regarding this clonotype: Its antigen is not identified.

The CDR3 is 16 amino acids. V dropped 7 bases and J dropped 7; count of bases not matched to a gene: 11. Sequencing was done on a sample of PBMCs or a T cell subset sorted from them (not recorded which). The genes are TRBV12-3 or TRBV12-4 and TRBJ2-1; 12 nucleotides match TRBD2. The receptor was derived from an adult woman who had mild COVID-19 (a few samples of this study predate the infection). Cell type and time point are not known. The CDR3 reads CASIRRASGRGNEQFF. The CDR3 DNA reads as TGTGCCAGCATCCGACGGGCTAGCGGGAGGGGTAATGAGCAGTTCTTC.